This paragraph reports one T cell receptor beta chain. This clone has more than one count but fewer than ten. What antigen it recognizes has not been identified. No base quality values were provided; no much bigger clone lies one nucleotide off. The record originates from a study of cytomegalovirus exposure and HLA in healthy donors (dated by TCRdb to about 2017). Regarding the complete study: In an earlier analysis of 587 of the donors, 276 Gb of sequence data and about 110 million unique TCR beta sequences from 150 million to 200 million T cells were reported. Besides the first cohort of 666 subjects, a separate validation cohort made up of roughly 130 different subjects was used. All discovery cohort repertoires had been generated on a single sequencing platform. The study was designed to test whether signatures of past pathogen exposure could be identified by cataloging public T cell receptors. A later genetic analysis took genome-wide SNP genotypes for about 55% of the 666 donors and used that subset as a discovery cohort. Of the approximately 400 genotyped donors, roughly 76% were placed in the genetic ancestry cluster associated with self-reported Caucasian donors. Rather than using new phenotypic data, the later analysis identified candidate immune exposures from TCR beta sequences and from how often those sequences occurred across donors. Alongside the repertoire data, information on donor age, sex, ethnicity and CMV serostatus was compiled. HLA typing included class I and class II loci at four-digit resolution. In an earlier analysis of roughly 540 of the donors, high-throughput TCR beta sequencing was used to judge whether each TCR beta V gene segment behaved as functional or pseudogenic. Because of strong linkage in the cohort, roughly five DR-DQ haplotypes were treated as single units for association and clustering. In a later analysis, previously published TCR beta repertoires from about 640 donors were re-analyzed and high-resolution HLA genotyping was added so that TCR occurrence patterns could be studied. An early release covering just under 650 HLA-typed donors comprised 250 to 350 gigabases of sequencing data and 85 million or so unique TCR sequences. Among some 400 genotyped donors of the cohort, an average of around 240,000 unique TCR beta nucleotide sequences was sequenced per donor, of which about 18% were non-productive. The study combined high-throughput TCR immunosequencing, statistical association of individual TCRs with disease status, and machine learning to predict cytomegalovirus infection status. Using immunosequencing, the study profiled T cell repertoires from roughly 650 subjects and related those repertoires to cytomegalovirus serostatus. The number of donors typed differed by locus, with roughly 629-640 for A, B, C, DRB1 and DQB1, 522 for DQA1, over 600 for DPA1, and around 460 for DPB1. Summary of the overall study and its limitations: The authors suggested that the approach could potentially be generalized to other disease states and immunological phenotypes. Across donors, most TCR sequences were observed very rarely, whereas some public TCRs were present in many individuals. Only TCR beta chains were sequenced in this cohort, and the absence of alpha or paired-chain data limited detectable features. In a later genetic analysis, fewer N-insertions in productive TCRs were reported among donors in an Asian-associated ancestry cluster than the approximately 710-donor mean. Assigning TCR associations to individual alleles was difficult when HLA alleles, especially DR and DQ, strongly co-occurred. The 87-base-pair reads could not distinguish some IMGT-functional V segments, including TRBV6-2 and TRBV6-3, so those segments were excluded. About 17 rarely observed V segments, including chromosome 9 orphons, were excluded from the earlier analysis of approximately 500 of the donors because counts were too low. A further reported finding was that TCR beta sequences accurately predicted the HLA-A and HLA-B alleles for most subjects in the first cohort. Because HLA typing was unavailable for some donors at each locus, only the typed subset was used in association tests. In vitro tests confirmed that a few of the cytomegalovirus-associated TCR beta chains recognize cytomegalovirus antigens. Linkage disequilibrium might explain the correlated functional status among segregating V segments, but an unknown experimental factor could not be ruled out. In a later analysis, HLA-associated TCR beta chains showed more clonal expansion and lower generation probabilities than non-associated chains that were equally common. In the study, about 150 TCR beta chains were listed as associated with cytomegalovirus. At a false discovery rate of 0.05, a later analysis linked approximately 18,000 TCR beta sequences to specific HLA alleles. In a later analysis, most CMV-associated TCR beta chains were found to appear HLA-restricted, with HLA associations seemingly driven largely by CMV exposure. In an earlier analysis of 587 of the donors, most TCR beta V segments appeared in productive rearrangements about 90% or about 30% of the time, broadly matching IMGT annotations. CMV serostatus was the only immune exposure information available for the cohort. In both the original and validation cohorts, the classifier was reported to diagnose cytomegalovirus status with high specificity and sensitivity. In a later analysis, several top co-occurrence clusters were reported to appear linked to parvovirus B19, influenza, CMV and Epstein-Barr virus. A group of highly shared sequence variants was considered likely to be a technical artifact of the sequencing pipeline. Roughly uniform sequencing depth across donors was assumed in presence/absence analyses, although this assumption may not hold. In a later analysis, TCR association rates were found to vary across HLA loci, with the most associated TCRs seen for DRB1 alleles and the fewest for HLA-C alleles. In a later genetic analysis, a missense DCLRE1C variant was associated with V-gene and J-gene trimming of TCR beta chains, and the association was replicated in an independent cohort.

In total, 500 to 700 healthy bone marrow donors made up the cohort. Cohort members were all nominally healthy when sampled, although unrecorded immune exposures were likely present. The donor tested CMV seronegative and was one of the 352 seronegative cohort members. A peripheral blood sample was provided by each donor, and peripheral blood mononuclear cells were used for TCR beta sequencing. Genomic DNA extraction from the blood cell samples was performed with the Qiagen DNeasy Blood Extraction Kit. The library was made by the immunoSEQ multiplex PCR assay. A mixture of 60 forward primers for TCR Vbeta segments and 13 reverse primers for TCR Jbeta segments was used in the multiplex PCR. Amplification of the CDR3 region of rearranged TCR beta genes was performed with a multiplex PCR assay on genomic DNA. On the Illumina HiSeq System, the amplified TCR beta libraries were sequenced as 87-base-pair reads. The original pipeline was this. A later analysis counted about 80 million unique TCR beta chains across the 666 repertoires, and roughly 10 million of these chains were shared by at least two donors. Raw reads were error-corrected and collapsed into unique sequences by a nearest-neighbor algorithm in which closely related sequences were merged to remove PCR and sequencing errors. Alignment of CDR3 sequences to IMGT reference sequences was used to assign V, D and J gene segments. For a sequence to be retained, at least a six-nucleotide match to both a V gene segment and a J gene segment was required. A rearrangement was called productive if the CDR3 had no stop codons and remained in frame with V and J, and every other rearrangement was called non-productive. Following IMGT convention, CDR3 was defined as the stretch from the second conserved V-encoded cysteine to the conserved J-encoded phenylalanine. Sequences without an unambiguous match to a single V gene segment were excluded from the earlier analysis of 450 to 650 of the donors. An earlier analysis of 500 to 700 of the donors classified V segments as functional when productive rearrangements were above 56.7% and as segregating when the standard deviation between donors was above 5%. A statistical classification framework was developed to diagnose cytomegalovirus status using the catalog of TCR beta chain sequences. In a later analysis, TCR nucleotide sequences were compared against IMGT/GENE-DB human TR gene sequences so that V and J genes could be assigned. In a later analysis, CDR3 sequences and most-parsimonious VDJ recombination scenarios were assigned using the TCRdist pipeline. A later analysis defined each TCR beta chain by its CDR3 amino acid sequence plus V-gene family, and excluded reads lacking a unique V-gene family. As a way to deal with suspected cross-contamination and a sequencing artifact, a later analysis dropped 450 to 600 nucleotide sequences that were highly shared and had low generation probability. For each public chain, a later analysis derived a clonal expansion index from normalized ranks of inferred template counts within each repertoire. In a later analysis, generation probabilities were computed with a VDJ recombination model fitted to out-of-frame rearrangements, and the resulting probabilities were checked against IGoR. In a later analysis, hypergeometric tests were used to score TCR-TCR, TCR-HLA and TCR-CMV co-occurrence, with a repertoire-size bias correction applied to TCR pairs. False discovery rates were estimated in a later analysis by permuting HLA or CMV assignments 20 times. In a later analysis, co-occurring TCRs were grouped using DBSCAN, and TCRdist sequence similarity was added for clustering within HLA-allele-positive subsets. Repertoires with fewer than 30,000 or more than 120,000 public chains were left out of co-occurrence clustering, as were four to six repertoires with anomalous nucleotide sharing. Here the immuneACCESS table is served through TCRdb, limited to in-frame sequences with V and J called. Missing clones are a known gap in these copies; in checked studies unresolved V genes cover under half, and the rest lacks a known reason. Clone size and the V and J calls come from that table; the DNA yielded D and trimming. The sample yields over 150,000 clones; 60% to 80% were counted once. Jointly, the top ten make up 4.9% of the sample.

V drops 4 bases and J drops 2 bases, leaving 7 bases in between. Counted from cysteine to phenylalanine, this CDR3 has 13 amino acids. The sequence is cut down to CDR3 DNA, 39 bases in frame from base 1. For CDR1 and CDR2, the germline V gene lists MRHNA and SNTAGT. The sequencing input was PBMCs. The receptor was isolated from a male donor in good health and CMV-seronegative. This receptor chain uses TRBV6-4 and TRBJ2-3, with no reliable assignment of the D segment. The CDR3 reads CASSALLTDTQYF. The DNA sequence is TGTGCCAGCAGTGCACTCCTCACAGATACGCAGTATTTT.